The 26 T cell receptor beta chains in this list originate from one sample, sequenced in a study of molecular identifiers for immune sequencing clone quantification (dated by TCRdb to the late 2010s). The library was prepared using PCR. TCRdb records NextSeq 500 as the sequencer. The public sequencing data were trimmed at Q25 with fastp and processed into clonotypes with MiXCR by TCRdb, which kept only in-frame beta chains. For every CDR3 protein sequence, its rows merge into one entry that carries the most common genes and DNA. The sample table shows about 510,000 distinct CDR3 sequences, and around 23% are seen once. The biggest ten clones account for 0.76% of the sample. The sample comprised naive CD8+ T cells from blood, with Jurkat cell RNA spiked in. This specimen's cell subset or site label, per the study, means: FACS-sorted CD8+CD4-CCR7+CD45RA+ naive T cells. The receptors originated from a human donor in good health. Some libraries in this study had Jurkat cell RNA spiked in.

On this clonotype: A read error may explain this, as a much larger clone is one base away. The chain recombines TRBV4-3 with TRBJ2-6; a possible D gene is TRBD1 (5 bases). Germline loops: CDR1 LGHNA, CDR2 YSLEER. The CDR3 runs 15 residues. The CDR3 here is CASSQGLSGANDLTF. The DNA of the CDR3 is TGCGCCAGCAGCCAAGGTTTGTCTGGGGCCAACGACCTGACTTTC.

This chain links TRBV6-5 with TRBJ2-7, with D hard to call. CDR1 MNHEY and CDR2 SVGAGI come from the germline V gene. V lost 2 bases to trimming and J lost 5 bases, with 16 bases between them. This CDR3 contains 15 residues. The CDR3 loop reads CASSYNPTALDEQYF. CDR3 in DNA: TGTGCCAGCAGTTACAACCCTACCGCGCTTGACGAGCAGTACTTC.

Notes on this clonotype: This may come from a read error, since a much larger clone is one base off. This rearrangement joins TRBV30 to TRBJ2-6, with D perhaps matching TRBD1 or TRBD2 (5 bases each). The germline gives CDR1 GTSNPN, CDR2 SVGIG (reference sequence). There are 15 residues in the CDR3. CDR3 DNA sequence: TGTGCCTGGTTGGCAGGGACCTCTGGGGCCAACGTCCTGGCTTTC. Protein: CAWLAGTSGANVLAF.

For this clonotype: A much larger clone sits a single nucleotide away, making a read error possible. V gene TRBV29-1 combines with J gene TRBJ2-7; TRBD1 is a possible D gene (6 bases). Per germline, CDR1 SQVTM and CDR2 ANQGSEA. The CDR3 contains 13 residues. CDR3 amino acids: CGVEEGDRSEQYF. DNA for the CDR3: TGCGGCGTTGAAGAAGGTGACAGGAGCGAGCAGTACTTC.

As DNA, the CDR3 is TGCGCCAGCAGCTTTGGGGCGGGCTACGAGCAGTACTTC. It encodes CASSFGAGYEQYF. V is TRBV5-1 and J is TRBJ2-7, with D possibly called TRBD1 or TRBD2 (5 bases each). Germline V lookup: CDR1 SGHRS, CDR2 YFSETQ. The CDR3 runs to 13 residues. Deletions cut 2 bases from V and 3 bases from J, with 9 bases between.

This clonotype was observed at least ten times. V usage is TRBV14 and J usage is TRBJ2-1; either TRBD1 or TRBD2 may fit D (5 bases each). Germline loops: CDR1 SGHDN, CDR2 FVKESK. The V end was cut by 6 bases, the J end by 7 bases, with 13 bases between. The CDR3 runs 13 residues. The CDR3 sequence: CASSTGTRNEQFF. CDR3 nucleotides: TGTGCCAGCAGTACCGGGACGAGGAATGAGCAGTTCTTC.

V is TRBV7-9 and J is TRBJ2-2; D gene unclear. With 1 base removed from V and 4 bases from J, the gap between germline ends came to 10 bases. The germline gives CDR1 SEHNR, CDR2 FQNEAQ (reference sequence). The CDR3 length is 15 residues. The DNA of the CDR3 is TGTGCCAGCAGCTTAGTTTCTAGTATCACCGGGGAGCTGTTTTTT. Its protein is CASSLVSSITGELFF. Full variable domain (outside the CDR3, taken from reference TRBV7-9 and TRBJ2-2): DTGVSQNPRHKITKRGQNVTFRCDPISEHNRLYWYRQTLGQGPEFLTYFQNEAQLEKSRLLSDRFSAERPKGSFSTLEIQRTEQGDSAMYLCASSLVSSITGELFFGEGSRLTVL.

This clonotype showed up many times. A much larger clone sits a single nucleotide away, making a read error possible. The chain has TRBV7-9 and TRBJ2-3, with unresolved D. Germline CDR1 reads SEHNR; CDR2 reads FQNEAQ (reference sequence). The CDR3 totals 11 residues. The CDR3 here is CASILTDTQYF. CDR3 in DNA: TGTGCCAGCATCTTAACAGATACGCAGTATTTT.

About this clonotype: This may be a read error, as it is one base from a much larger clone. The rearrangement joins TRBV20-1 to TRBJ2-2; TRBD1 matches 8 bases. V shed 6 bases and J 6 bases; nucleotides not matched to a gene: 12. CDR1 and CDR2 from the germline V gene are DFQATT and SNEGSKA (reference sequence). CDR3 size: 15 residues. The CDR3 DNA reads as TGCAGTGCCCCGGGACAGGCGGAACACGCCGGGGAGCTGTTTTTT. This encodes CSAPGQAEHAGELFF.

This rearrangement joins TRBV7-9 to TRBJ2-7; TRBD2 matches at 9 bases. The germline V gene has CDR1 SEHNR and CDR2 FQNEAQ (reference sequence). With V trimmed by 5 bases and J by 0 bases, 5 bases remained unmatched. CDR3 length: 15 amino acids. The CDR3 is CASSDSGGSSYEQYF. The CDR3 coding sequence is TGTGCCAGCAGCGATAGCGGGGGTAGCTCCTACGAGCAGTACTTC.

This clonotype was seen a few times. The V and J genes are TRBV4-3 and TRBJ2-3; 9 positions match TRBD2. The V and J ends lost 0 bases and 7 bases, in that order; junction bases with no gene match: 11. This CDR3 is built from 17 residues. Germline-derived CDR1 and CDR2 are LGHNA and YSLEER. CDR3: CASSQDRLAGPPNTQYF. The DNA of the CDR3 is TGCGCCAGCAGCCAAGACAGGCTAGCGGGGCCCCCGAATACGCAGTATTTT.

The V and J genes are TRBV19 and TRBJ1-1, with D unclear. Germline V gene sequence: CDR1 LNHDA, CDR2 SQIVND (reference sequence). The length of the CDR3 is 11 residues. The V end lost 7 bases, the J end lost 5 bases, and 8 bases lay between the germline ends. CDR3: CASMKWTEAFF. As DNA, the CDR3 is TGTGCCAGTATGAAGTGGACTGAAGCTTTCTTT.

In this sample, this clonotype turned up a few times. The chain employs TRBV11-1 and TRBJ2-1; D is tentatively TRBD1 or TRBD2 (5 bases each). The length of the CDR3 is 16 residues. The germline V gene encodes CDR1 SGHAT and CDR2 FQDESV (reference sequence). V lost 0 bases to trimming and J lost 4 bases, with 13 bases between them. The CDR3 sequence: CASSLAGQGPYNEQFF. DNA of the CDR3: TGTGCCAGCAGCTTAGCCGGGCAGGGACCATACAATGAGCAGTTCTTC.

On this clonotype: Being one base from a much bigger clone, this may be a read error. The J gene is TRBJ1-1, the V gene TRBV6-5; D is undetermined. Germline V gene sequence: CDR1 MNHEY, CDR2 SVGAGI. The CDR3 consists of 15 residues. The CDR3 coding sequence is TGTGTCAGCAGTTACTCTGGCGGTAGAAACACTGAAGCTTTCTTT. The encoded protein is CVSSYSGGRNTEAFF.

V and J are TRBV5-6 and TRBJ2-7, with 12 bases that match TRBD2. Germline values: CDR1 SGHDT, CDR2 YYEEEE. This CDR3 spans 16 amino acids. Losses at the gene ends were 0 bases for V and 2 bases for J; bases not matched to a gene: 3. CDR3 DNA sequence: TGTGCCAGCAGCTTGGGACTAGCGGGAGCGGCCTACGAGCAGTACTTC. It specifies CASSLGLAGAAYEQYF.

V gene TRBV2 combines with J gene TRBJ2-5; no definite D call. Per the germline V gene, CDR1 is SNHLY and CDR2 is FYNNEI. The CDR3 consists of 12 residues. Between the trimmed V and J ends, which lost 11 bases and 0 bases, there was a span of 10 bases. For the CDR3, the DNA is TGTGCCGCGGCAGAGTACCAAGAGACCCAGTACTTC. The encoded protein is CAAAEYQETQYF.

Comments on this clonotype: One base away lies a much larger clone, so this may be a sequencing read error. This chain connects TRBV12-3 or TRBV12-4 to TRBJ1-5; possible D gene TRBD1, 5 bases. CDR3 size: 14 residues. This CDR3 reads CACSDTGLNQPQHF. As DNA, the CDR3 is TGTGCCTGCAGTGATACAGGACTCAATCAGCCCCAGCATTTT.

This clonotype was observed at least ten times. The V gene is TRBV29-1, the J gene TRBJ2-7, with D perhaps given as TRBD1 or TRBD2 (6 bases each). The CDR3 sequence is 12 residues long. The V and J ends lost 4 bases and 2 bases respectively, with 9 bases between them. Germline V gene lookup returns CDR1 SQVTM and CDR2 ANQGSEA. CDR3 DNA sequence: TGCAGCGTTGTTGGGGGGCCCTACGAGCAGTACTTC. Residues: CSVVGGPYEQYF.

A note on this clonotype: A read error may account for a junction end that differs from germline. The chain recombines TRBV7-9 with TRBJ2-2, with a possible D match to TRBD1 (6 bases). This CDR3 has 17 residues. Germline CDR1 reads SEHNR; CDR2 reads FQNEAQ (reference sequence). The CDR3 here is CASSLGPGHWNTGKLFF. CDR3 bases: TGTGCCAGCAGCTTAGGTCCGGGACATTGGAACACCGGGAAGCTGTTTTTT.

This chain connects TRBV18 to TRBJ2-6, with TRBD1 matching 7 bases. With 6 bases clipped from V and 0 bases from J, the junction kept 11 bases outside the gene matches. The CDR3 runs 18 residues. Germline loops: CDR1 KGHSH, CDR2 LQKENI. The CDR3 region is CASSSTGPHPSGANVLTF. DNA of the CDR3: TGTGCCAGCTCCTCGACAGGGCCACATCCCTCTGGGGCCAACGTCCTGACTTTC.

In this sample, this clonotype turned up many times. The chain couples TRBV14 to TRBJ2-3; D may be TRBD1 (6 bases). The V gene's germline CDR1 is SGHDN and CDR2 FVKESK. This CDR3 is 15 amino acids long. V shed 3 bases and J shed 1 base, with 11 bases lying between them. The CDR3 DNA follows: TGTGCCAGCAGCCACCCGGCAGGGGGCACAGATACGCAGTATTTT. Its translation: CASSHPAGGTDTQYF.

This chain connects TRBV18 to TRBJ1-1; 8 bases match TRBD1. The CDR3 covers 17 residues. With V trimmed by 0 bases and J by 5 bases, 11 bases remained unmatched. Germline V gene lookup returns CDR1 KGHSH and CDR2 LQKENI. CDR3 DNA: TGTGCCAGCTCACCACCGGGGGGAGGACAGGGAGGTACTGAAGCTTTCTTT. As protein: CASSPPGGGQGGTEAFF.

The genes are TRBV19 and TRBJ2-7; TRBD2 is a possible D gene (6 bases). With 3 bases removed from V and 2 bases from J, the gap between germline ends came to 14 bases. This CDR3 is built from 15 residues. Germline values: CDR1 LNHDA, CDR2 SQIVND (reference sequence). The CDR3 here is CASSIGDGRTYEQYF. CDR3 DNA sequence: TGTGCCAGTAGTATTGGCGACGGGAGAACCTACGAGCAGTACTTC.

V and J are TRBV27 and TRBJ2-7; 7 bases are a match to TRBD2. CDR3 length: 14 amino acids. The germline V gene has CDR1 MNHEY and CDR2 SMNVEV (reference sequence). V shed 7 bases and J 2 bases; nucleotides not matched to a gene: 8. CDR3 protein: CASIPAGGTYEQYF. CDR3 sequence (DNA): TGTGCCAGCATCCCTGCCGGGGGGACCTACGAGCAGTACTTC.

This chain links TRBV12-3 or TRBV12-4 with TRBJ2-1, with TRBD2 identical over 9 bases. Trimming at V came to 4 bases and at J to 2 bases, leaving 12 bases not matched to a gene. This CDR3 spans 18 amino acids. The chain's CDR3 is CASSSGEGGGAPYNEQFF. The CDR3 nucleotides read TGTGCCAGCAGTTCCGGGGAGGGCGGGGGGGCCCCCTACAATGAGCAGTTCTTC.

This clonotype was counted many times. The CDR3 DNA sequence: TGCAGCGTTGGTCTGACAGGGGCCTACAATGAGCAGTTCTTC. It translates to CSVGLTGAYNEQFF. The V gene is TRBV29-1, the J gene TRBJ2-1; TRBD1 matches at 8 bases. With 4 bases clipped from V and 2 bases from J, the junction kept 4 bases outside the gene matches. CDR1 SQVTM and CDR2 ANQGSEA come from the germline V gene. The CDR3 extends over 14 amino acids.